This entry lists 13 T cell receptor beta chains sequenced from one sample in a study of shared clonotypes between healthy human individuals. Data came from immunoSEQ multiplex PCR; TCRdb stores just in-frame clones and leaves some out. In the table there are 600,000 to 750,000 clones, 90% of which are singletons. The source material was memory CD8+ T cells from PBMCs. Subset reported: CD45RO+ cells pooled with CCR7-negative TemRA cells. The receptors shown here come from a man aged 18 to 35 in good health. Some clones in this sample may be carry-over from other donors' samples.

This clone was seen once. Additional DNA sequences in this sample encode the identical CDR3. V and J are TRBV27 and TRBJ2-1; D uncertain. CDR3 length: 13 residues. CDR1 MNHEY and CDR2 SMNVEV come from the germline V gene (reference sequence). The V and J ends lost 0 bases and 6 bases respectively, with 6 bases between them. DNA of the CDR3: TGTGCCAGCAGTTTATCTTGGGGCAATGAGCAGTTCTTC. Amino acid sequence: CASSLSWGNEQFF.

J is TRBJ2-7 and V is TRBV19; 8 positions match TRBD1. The length of the CDR3 is 13 residues. The trim removed 6 bases at V and 6 bases at J, leaving 7 bases unmatched. Germline V gene sequence: CDR1 LNHDA, CDR2 SQIVND (reference sequence). The CDR3 nucleotides are TGTGCCAGTAGCGACAGGGGTAAGCGCGAGCAGTACTTC. Protein product: CASSDRGKREQYF.

Regarding this clone: The sample carries other DNA sequences with the same CDR3. The chain carries TRBV5-6 and TRBJ2-1; D ambiguous. The V end was cut by 0 bases, the J end by 4 bases, with 5 bases between. Germline-derived CDR1 and CDR2 are SGHDT and YYEEEE. The CDR3 consists of 13 residues. The CDR3 protein is CASSLGQYNEQFF. Here the CDR3 DNA reads TGTGCCAGCAGCTTGGGGCAGTACAATGAGCAGTTCTTC.

This chain uses TRBV2 with TRBJ2-1; 11 nucleotides match TRBD2. V gave up 5 bases and J gave up 4 bases; unmatched junction bases: 7. The CDR3 loop spans 16 amino acids. Germline CDR1 SNHLY, CDR2 FYNNEI. The CDR3 sequence: CASSYMTSGAYNEQFF. In DNA, the CDR3 is TGTGCCAGCAGTTATATGACTAGCGGGGCTTACAATGAGCAGTTCTTC.

The rearrangement joins TRBV14 to TRBJ2-7, with a tentative D call TRBD2 (8 bases). CDR1 is SGHDN, CDR2 FVKESK, per germline. The CDR3 covers 18 residues. V lost 4 bases and J 0 bases, leaving 22 bases between the germline ends. The CDR3 loop is CASSPDRREDPLSYEQYF. In nucleotides, the CDR3 is TGTGCCAGCAGCCCGGACAGGCGGGAGGACCCTCTCTCCTACGAGCAGTACTTC.

This clone was counted a single time. Being one base from a much bigger clone, this may be a read error. The chain uses TRBV2 and TRBJ2-2; no clear D. The CDR3 loop spans 11 amino acids. V lost 4 bases and J lost 4, with 1 base in between. Germline CDR1 and CDR2: SNHLY and FYNNEI. The DNA for the CDR3 is TGTGCCAGCAGTGCCACCGGGGAGCTGTTTTTT. Protein: CASSATGELFF.

The V gene is TRBV5-1, the J gene TRBJ2-5; no reliable D call. Germline-derived CDR1 and CDR2 are SGHRS and YFSETQ. The CDR3 extends over 14 amino acids. V lost 6 bases to trimming and J lost 0 bases, with 12 bases between them. The chain's CDR3 is CASTSDTYQETQYF. CDR3 in DNA: TGCGCCAGCACCTCTGACACATACCAAGAGACCCAGTACTTC. The full variable domain, rest sourced from reference TRBV5-1 and TRBJ2-5, is KAGVTQTPRYLIKTRGQQVTLSCSPISGHRSVSWYQQTPGQGLQFLFEYFSETQRNKGNFPGRFSGRQFSNSRSEMNVSTLELGDSALYLCASTSDTYQETQYFGPGTRLLVL.

The rearrangement links TRBV13 to TRBJ1-2; no definite D call. Trimming removed 5 bases at V and 6 bases at J, with 19 bases between. Germline assignment: CDR1 PRHDT and CDR2 FYEKMQ (reference sequence). This CDR3 comprises 15 residues. The CDR3 loop reads CASSLYGVGPDGYTF. The CDR3 nucleotides read TGTGCCAGCAGCCTATACGGTGTAGGGCCAGATGGCTACACCTTC.

The chain couples TRBV2 to TRBJ1-1, with D uncertain. Per germline, CDR1 SNHLY and CDR2 FYNNEI. V shed 5 bases and J shed 0 bases, with 7 bases lying between them. This CDR3 has 13 amino acids. For the CDR3, the DNA is TGTGCCAGCAGTAAATGGGTGAACACTGAAGCTTTCTTT. This sequence encodes CASSKWVNTEAFF.

V and J are TRBV27 and TRBJ2-5; D might be TRBD2 (6 bases). Trimming removed 6 bases from V and 1 base from J, with 15 bases in between. There are 15 residues in the CDR3. The V gene's germline CDR1 is MNHEY and CDR2 SMNVEV (reference sequence). The CDR3 coding sequence is TGTGCCAGCAGCCAGACTATAGCGGCCCAAGAGACCCAGTACTTC. This codes for CASSQTIAAQETQYF.

This clone is a singleton in its sample. The chain couples TRBV27 to TRBJ2-7, with D possibly matching TRBD2 (6 bases). Between the trimmed V and J ends, which lost 5 bases and 2 bases, there was a span of 10 bases. CDR3 length equals 13 residues. Germline V gene lookup returns CDR1 MNHEY and CDR2 SMNVEV (reference sequence). The DNA for the CDR3 is TGTGCCAGCAGTGGGGGGATCCCCTACGAGCAGTACTTC. Residues: CASSGGIPYEQYF.

This clone was counted a single time. The chain recombines TRBV7-9 with TRBJ2-7; D unclear. Trimming pared 1 base from V and 7 bases from J, leaving 8 bases between. The germline CDR1 and CDR2 sequences are SEHNR and FQNEAQ (reference sequence). This CDR3 has 12 residues. The CDR3 DNA reads TGTGCCAGCAGCTTAGTTCCGCGTGAGCAGTACTTC. Amino acid sequence: CASSLVPREQYF.

The rearrangement links TRBV14 to TRBJ2-7, with D tentatively TRBD2 (5 bases). Trimming removed 4 bases at V and 2 bases at J, with 15 bases between. CDR1 and CDR2 from the germline V gene are SGHDN and FVKESK. This CDR3 region has 15 residues. DNA of the CDR3: TGTGCCAGCAGCCGTTCCCCCGGGATACCCTACGAGCAGTACTTC. It yields the protein CASSRSPGIPYEQYF. The full variable domain, in which reference TRBV14 and TRBJ2-7 provide the parts outside the CDR3, is EAGVTQFPSHSVIEKGQTVTLRCDPISGHDNLYWYRRVMGKEIKFLLHFVKESKQDESGMPNNRFLAERTGGTYSTLKVQPAELEDSGVYFCASSRSPGIPYEQYFGPGTRLTVT.